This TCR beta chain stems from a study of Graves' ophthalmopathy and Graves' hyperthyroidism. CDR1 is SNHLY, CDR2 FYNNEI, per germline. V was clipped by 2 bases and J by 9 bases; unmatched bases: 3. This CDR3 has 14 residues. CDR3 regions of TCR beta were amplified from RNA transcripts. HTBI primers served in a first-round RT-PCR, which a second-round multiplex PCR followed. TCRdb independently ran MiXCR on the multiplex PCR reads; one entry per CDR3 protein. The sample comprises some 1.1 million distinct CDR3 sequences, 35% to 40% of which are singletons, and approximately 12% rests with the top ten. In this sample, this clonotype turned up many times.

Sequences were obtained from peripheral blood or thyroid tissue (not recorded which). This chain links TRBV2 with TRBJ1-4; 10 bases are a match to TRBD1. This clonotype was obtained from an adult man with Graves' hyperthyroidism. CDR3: CASSERDRGKKLFF. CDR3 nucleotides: TGTGCCAGCAGTGAACGGGACAGGGGTAAAAAACTGTTTTTT.